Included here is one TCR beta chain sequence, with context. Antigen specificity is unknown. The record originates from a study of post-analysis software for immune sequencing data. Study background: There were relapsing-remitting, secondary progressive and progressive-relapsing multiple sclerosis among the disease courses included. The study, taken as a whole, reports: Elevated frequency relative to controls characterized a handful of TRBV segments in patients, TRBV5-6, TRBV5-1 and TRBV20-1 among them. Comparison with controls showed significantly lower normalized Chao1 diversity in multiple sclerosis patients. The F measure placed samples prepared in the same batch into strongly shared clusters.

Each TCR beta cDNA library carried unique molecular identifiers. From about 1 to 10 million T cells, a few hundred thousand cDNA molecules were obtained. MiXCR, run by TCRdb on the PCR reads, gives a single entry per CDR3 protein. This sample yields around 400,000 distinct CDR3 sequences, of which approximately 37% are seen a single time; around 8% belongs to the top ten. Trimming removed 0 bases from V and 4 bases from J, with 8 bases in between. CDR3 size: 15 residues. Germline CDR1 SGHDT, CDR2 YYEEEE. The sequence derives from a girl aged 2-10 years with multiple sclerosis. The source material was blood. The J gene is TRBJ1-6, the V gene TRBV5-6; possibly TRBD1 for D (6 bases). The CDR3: CASSLVTGYNSPLHF. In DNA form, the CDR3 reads TGTGCCAGCAGCTTGGTGACAGGATATAATTCACCCCTCCACTTT.